One sample yielded the 19 T cell receptor beta chains listed below, sequenced in a study of cytotoxic CD8 clonotypes in ibrutinib-treated CLL. Sequencing was performed with immunoSEQ multiplex PCR; in TCRdb, only in-frame clones are kept and a portion is missing. This repertoire shows approximately 90,000 clones, roughly 80% found once; its top ten account for approximately 23%. Sample: PBMCs, taken after 24 months of ibrutinib treatment. Source of these receptors: a human donor with chronic lymphocytic leukemia.

The V call is TRBV19, the J call TRBJ2-7, with 9 bases lining up with TRBD2. This CDR3 is built from 15 residues. Germline V gene sequence: CDR1 LNHDA, CDR2 SQIVND (reference sequence). V shed 3 bases, J shed 3 bases, and the junction held 6 bases outside the gene matches. CDR3 nucleotide sequence: TGTGCCAGTAGTATCTCGGCTAGCGGGATCTACGAGCAGTACTTC. Its translation: CASSISASGIYEQYF. Based on the CDR3 plus reference TRBV19 and TRBJ2-7, the full variable domain is DGGITQSPKYLFRKEGQNVTLSCEQNLNHDAMYWYRQDPGQGLRLIYYSQIVNDFQKGDIAEGYSVSREKKESFPLTVTSAQKNPTAFYLCASSISASGIYEQYFGPGTRLTVT.

The chain combines TRBV5-6 with TRBJ2-7; 7 nucleotides match TRBD1. The V gene's germline CDR1 is SGHDT and CDR2 YYEEEE. The CDR3 totals 14 residues. V lost 4 bases and J lost 5; bases outside the gene matches: 9. In DNA, the CDR3 is TGTGCCAGCAGCCCGTTTGGGACAGTCCACGAGCAGTACTTC. The encoded protein is CASSPFGTVHEQYF.

V gene TRBV7-3 combines with J gene TRBJ2-3; D ambiguous. Per germline, CDR1 SGHTA and CDR2 FQGTGA. V was trimmed by 0 bases and J by 3 bases, leaving 7 bases between them. The CDR3 spans 14 residues. The CDR3, as DNA: TGTGCCAGCAGCTTAACCCAGCAGACAGATACGCAGTATTTT. Its translation: CASSLTQQTDTQYF.

The chain links TRBV11-2 to TRBJ2-7; TRBD1 matches 8 bases. The CDR3 has 15 residues. The V gene's germline CDR1 is SGHAT and CDR2 FQNNGV. V was clipped by 3 bases and J by 4 bases; unmatched bases: 8. The chain's CDR3 is CASSFSDREWYEQYF. CDR3 bases: TGTGCCAGCAGCTTCTCGGACAGGGAGTGGTACGAGCAGTACTTC. The full variable domain, completed using reference TRBV11-2 and TRBJ2-7, is EAGVAQSPRYKIIEKRQSVAFWCNPISGHATLYWYQQILGQGPKLLIQFQNNGVVDDSQLPKDRFSAERLKGVDSTLKIQPAKLEDSAVYLCASSFSDREWYEQYFGPGTRLTVT.

The chain has TRBV6-1 and TRBJ1-2, with a tentative D call TRBD1 (5 bases). The CDR3 length is 14 residues. The ends were cut back, 4 bases at V and 4 bases at J, with 13 bases in the middle. From germline, CDR1 is MNHNS and CDR2 SASEGT. The CDR3 DNA reads TGTGCCAGCAGTGTGACAACCCAGGGCTATGGCTACACCTTC. This gives the protein CASSVTTQGYGYTF.

V and J are TRBV10-3 and TRBJ1-1, with TRBD1 as a possible D gene (5 bases). This CDR3 comprises 13 residues. V was cut by 11 bases and J by 3 bases, with 16 bases left in between. Per the germline V gene, CDR1 is ENHRY and CDR2 is SYGVKD. The CDR3 reads CAARAGRDTEAFF. Written as DNA, the CDR3 is TGTGCCGCGAGGGCAGGGAGGGACACTGAAGCTTTCTTT.

The chain joins TRBV11-2 to TRBJ2-7, with D possibly TRBD1 on 5 matching bases. This CDR3 has 14 amino acids. Germline lookup yields CDR1 SGHAT and CDR2 FQNNGV. Trimming removed 1 base from V and 1 base from J, with 8 bases in between. For the CDR3, the DNA is TGTGCCAGCAGCTTAGCAGGGAAGTCCTACGAGCAGTACTTC. The encoded protein is CASSLAGKSYEQYF.

CDR3 coding DNA: TGTGCCAGCAGCTTGAAGACAGGGGGCAATGAGCAGTTCTTC. It specifies CASSLKTGGNEQFF. This rearrangement joins TRBV21-1 to TRBJ2-1; the listed D gene, TRBD1, was not tested against the DNA. TRBV21-1 is a documented pseudogene. This CDR3 comprises 14 residues.

The V gene is TRBV7-2, the J gene TRBJ2-7; D call uncertain. This CDR3 has 15 amino acids. The V end lost 0 bases, the J end lost 0 bases, and 9 bases lay between the germline ends. Looked up from germline, CDR1 is SGHTA and CDR2 is FQGNSA. CDR3 protein: CASSLAGRSSYEQYF. CDR3 bases: TGTGCCAGCAGCTTAGCCGGTAGGAGCTCCTACGAGCAGTACTTC.

V is TRBV30 and J is TRBJ1-4; D gene ambiguous. Germline V gives CDR1 GTSNPN, CDR2 SVGIG (reference sequence). The CDR3 sequence is 13 residues long. The V and J ends lost 2 bases and 0 bases respectively, with 4 bases between them. CDR3 in DNA: TGTGCCTGGAGTCGTGCAACTAATGAAAAACTGTTTTTT. This encodes CAWSRATNEKLFF. The entire variable domain, with the rest obtained from reference TRBV30 and TRBJ1-4, is as follows: SQTIHQWPATLVQPVGSPLSLECTVEGTSNPNLYWYRQAAGRGLQLLFYSVGIGQISSEVPQNLSASRPQDRQFILSSKKLLLSDSGFYLCAWSRATNEKLFFGSGTQLSVL.

Only a few counts were recorded for this clone. The chain has TRBV29-1 and TRBJ1-2; D remains unclear. In germline, CDR1 is SQVTM, CDR2 ANQGSEA. The CDR3 is 14 amino acids. Trimming pared 2 bases from V and 4 bases from J, leaving 14 bases between. The DNA for the CDR3 is TGCAGCGTTGAATTGCCGAGACGTATCTATGGCTACACCTTC. Translated: CSVELPRRIYGYTF.

The CDR3 reads CASSRGGSGRYEQYF. The CDR3 DNA is TGTGCCAGCAGCCGCGGAGGTAGCGGGAGGTACGAGCAGTACTTC. This chain joins TRBV7-2 and TRBJ2-7; 10 bases fit TRBD2. Germline-derived CDR1 and CDR2 are SGHTA and FQGNSA. V trimming: 5 bases; J trimming: 4 bases; junction bases outside the gene matches: 8. This CDR3 has 15 residues.

The rearrangement joins TRBV18 to TRBJ2-7; 10 bases align to TRBD1. The CDR3 covers 14 residues. V shed 4 bases and J 5 bases; nucleotides not matched to a gene: 5. Germline V gene data show CDR1 as KGHSH and CDR2 as LQKENI. The CDR3 region is CASSQGTGVHEQYF. The CDR3 DNA reads as TGTGCCAGCTCACAGGGGACAGGGGTCCACGAGCAGTACTTC.

CDR3 amino acids: CASSVAVNQPQHF. CDR3 in DNA: TGTGCCAGCAGCGTGGCAGTCAATCAGCCCCAGCATTTT. The chain is built from TRBV9 and TRBJ1-5; D is unresolved. The CDR3 totals 13 residues. The V gene's germline CDR1 is SGDLS and CDR2 YYNGEE. With 2 bases removed from V and 3 bases from J, the gap between germline ends came to 6 bases.

This clone was seen more than once but under ten times. The same CDR3 also results from other DNA sequences found in this sample. V is TRBV27 and J is TRBJ2-3, with 12 bases aligning to TRBD1. V dropped 5 bases and J dropped 6; count of bases not matched to a gene: 3. This CDR3 has 14 amino acids. CDR1 is MNHEY, CDR2 SMNVEV, per germline (reference sequence). The CDR3 is CASSKGQGADTQYF. The CDR3 coding sequence is TGTGCCAGCAGTAAGGGACAGGGGGCTGATACGCAGTATTTT.

The rearrangement uses TRBV19 and TRBJ1-1, with D perhaps TRBD1 (5 bases). In germline, CDR1 is LNHDA, CDR2 SQIVND (reference sequence). This CDR3 has 14 amino acids. V shed 4 bases and J shed 0 bases, with 9 bases lying between them. The CDR3 DNA follows: TGTGCCAGTAGTACAGGGATGGTGAACACTGAAGCTTTCTTT. This sequence encodes CASSTGMVNTEAFF.

This clone occurred once. This chain connects TRBV5-4 to TRBJ1-1; no reliable D call. This CDR3 is built from 15 residues. In germline, CDR1 is SGHNT, CDR2 YYREEE (reference sequence). Trimming removed 0 bases from V and 2 bases from J, with 11 bases in between. CDR3 DNA sequence: TGTGCCAGCAGCTTGGGTCAGTGGGGAAACACTGAAGCTTTCTTT. This sequence encodes CASSLGQWGNTEAFF.

The genes are TRBV20-1 and TRBJ2-5, with D unclear. The V end was cut by 5 bases, the J end by 5 bases, with 6 bases between. This CDR3 has 10 residues. Germline V gene sequence: CDR1 DFQATT, CDR2 SNEGSKA (reference sequence). Here the CDR3 reads CSALWETQYF. CDR3 nucleotide sequence: TGCAGTGCTCTCTGGGAGACCCAGTACTTC.

This clone has more than one count but fewer than ten. The V and J genes are TRBV25-1 and TRBJ1-2, with TRBD1 matching 12 bases. Germline loops: CDR1 MGHDK, CDR2 SYGVNS. Trimming removed 3 bases from V and 7 bases from J; junction bases left unmatched: 6. The CDR3 runs 15 residues. CDR3: CASSEGGTGGSGYTF. Here the CDR3 DNA reads TGTGCCAGCAGTGAGGGGGGGACAGGGGGCAGTGGCTACACCTTC.